One and the same sample provided the 13 T cell receptor beta chains below, sequenced in a study of T cells in women clearing cervical HPV infection. Profiled with immunoSEQ multiplex PCR; TCRdb holds only in-frame clones, not every one. Here the sample table reports more than 10,000 clones. Sequencing was carried out using blood buffy coat. These TCRs come from a woman aged 18 to 75 with a cervical HPV16 infection that either progressed to CIN3+ or cleared (not recorded which).

Points on this clone: The read falls 3 residues short of the CDR3 end, and the missing part is taken from the germline J gene. This chain links TRBV7-8 with TRBJ2-5; 8 positions match TRBD2. The CDR3 spans 14 residues. Germline CDR1 reads SGHVS; CDR2 reads FQNEAQ. The J segment lost 5 bases and the V segment lost 3 bases, leaving 5 bases of the junction unmatched. Here the CDR3 reads CASSLGLGSETQYF. The part of the CDR3 DNA that was read is TGTGCCAGCAGCTTGGGACTAGGGTCGGAGACC.

Details on this clone: The observed sequence ends 3 residues before the CDR3 terminus, with the missing tail filled in from the germline J gene. The chain recombines TRBV19 with TRBJ2-3; D is unclear. The CDR3 has 13 amino acids. The germline V gene has CDR1 LNHDA and CDR2 SQIVND (reference sequence). This CDR3 is CASQNQRLETQYF. The sequenced part of the CDR3 DNA is TGTGCCAGTCAGAATCAGCGATTGGAGACG. The entire variable domain, with the rest obtained from reference TRBV19 and TRBJ2-3, is as follows: DGGITQSPKYLFRKEGQNVTLSCEQNLNHDAMYWYRQDPGQGLRLIYYSQIVNDFQKGDIAEGYSVSREKKESFPLTVTSAQKNPTAFYLCASQNQRLETQYFGPGTRLTVL.

The sequenced part of the CDR3 DNA is TGTGCCAGCAGACGACAGGGGACGGATCAGCCG. Amino acids: CASRRQGTDQP. The full CDR3 reads CASRRQGTDQPQYF. The chain uses TRBV6-2 or TRBV6-3 and TRBJ2-3, with 8 nucleotides matching TRBD1. The read ends 3 residues shy of where the CDR3 ends; the end is completed using the germline J gene. CDR1 is MNHEY, CDR2 SVGEGT, per germline. The CDR3 length is 14 residues.

Regarding this clone: The read falls 3 residues short of the CDR3 end, and the missing part is taken from the germline J gene. V gene TRBV5-1 combines with J gene TRBJ2-7; 9 nucleotides align to TRBD1. Trimming removed 6 bases from V and 5 bases from J; junction bases left unmatched: 3. Germline CDR1 reads SGHRS; CDR2 reads YFSETQ. CDR3 length equals 12 residues. The CDR3 bases that were read are TGCGCCAGCAAGACAGGGGGGAACGAG. This encodes CASKTGGNE. The full-length CDR3 reads as CASKTGGNEQYF.

A remark on this clone: The CDR3 end lies 3 residues beyond the end of the read and is filled in from the germline J gene. The chain uses TRBV19 and TRBJ2-5, with 8 bases identical to TRBD1. V lost 5 bases, J lost 2 bases, and 10 bases stayed unmatched. The germline V gene has CDR1 LNHDA and CDR2 SQIVND (reference sequence). The CDR3 length is 16 residues. The CDR3 protein is CASSPEKRQGQETQYF. Partial CDR3 DNA: TGTGCCAGTAGTCCGGAAAAACGACAGGGGCAAGAGACC.

Remarks on this clone: The missing CDR3 end, 3 residues past where the read stops, is filled in from the germline J gene. The rearrangement joins TRBV7-6 to TRBJ2-1, with 13 bases fitting TRBD2. This CDR3 has 15 amino acids. The germline V gene has CDR1 SGHVS and CDR2 FNYEAQ. V was clipped by 2 bases and J by 7 bases; unmatched bases: 2. Here the CDR3 reads CASSLTSGGGNEQFF. The part of the CDR3 DNA that was read is TGTGCCAGCAGCTTAACTAGCGGGGGGGGTAATGAG.

Points on this clone: The read ends 3 residues before the CDR3 terminus; that terminus is restored from the germline J gene. This rearrangement joins TRBV19 to TRBJ1-2, with D maybe TRBD1 (5 bases). The CDR3 totals 16 residues. Germline V CDR1 and CDR2: LNHDA, SQIVND (reference sequence). The CDR3 loop is CASSILVQEGLYDYTF. Partial CDR3 DNA: TGTGCCAGTAGTATACTGGTCCAGGAGGGACTCTACGAC.

Points on this clone: Sequencing ends 3 residues short of the CDR3 end; the germline J gene provides the rest. V usage is TRBV7-9 and J usage is TRBJ2-1, with TRBD1 matching over 7 bases. The germline CDR1 and CDR2 sequences are SEHNR and FQNEAQ (reference sequence). The CDR3 has 15 residues. V trimming: 5 bases; J trimming: 3 bases; junction bases outside the gene matches: 7. The CDR3 bases that were read are TGTGCCAGCAGCACTATACAGGGGAACTACAATGAG. Its protein product is CASSTIQGNYNE. The CDR3, in full, reads CASSTIQGNYNEQFF. Variable domain in full (rest from reference TRBV7-9 and TRBJ2-1): DTGVSQNPRHKITKRGQNVTFRCDPISEHNRLYWYRQTLGQGPEFLTYFQNEAQLEKSRLLSDRFSAERPKGSFSTLEIQRTEQGDSAMYLCASSTIQGNYNEQFFGPGTRLTVL.

A remark on this clone: The read ends 3 residues shy of where the CDR3 ends; the end is completed using the germline J gene. The chain is built from TRBV7-2 and TRBJ2-1, with D possibly matching TRBD1 (7 bases). The CDR3 loop spans 15 amino acids. Germline V gives CDR1 SGHTA, CDR2 FQGNSA. V lost 0 bases and J lost 7, with 13 bases in between. Incomplete CDR3 DNA: TGTGCCAGCAGCTTAGCGGGGGGCAGGGGGAATGAG. It codes for CASSLAGGRGNE. The whole CDR3 reads CASSLAGGRGNEQFF.

Concerning this clone itself: The read comes to an end 3 residues before the CDR3 does, leaving the germline J gene to fill in the end. This rearrangement joins TRBV12-3 or TRBV12-4 to TRBJ1-1; D is unresolved. V dropped 5 bases and J dropped 4 bases, with 8 bases sitting between them. This CDR3 comprises 12 residues. The sequenced CDR3 bases are TGTGCCAGCAGTATAATTGTCACTGAA. Translated: CASSIIVTE. The full-length CDR3 reads as CASSIIVTEAFF.

This chain's CDR3 is CASSGQGPYDYTF. The covered CDR3 bases are TGTGCCAGCAGCGGACAGGGGCCATACGAC. V and J are TRBV19 and TRBJ1-2, with TRBD1 matching 9 bases. Read data end 3 residues before the CDR3 end; the end is taken from the germline J gene. Per the germline V gene, CDR1 is LNHDA and CDR2 is SQIVND (reference sequence). This CDR3 is built from 13 residues. The full variable domain, in which reference TRBV19 and TRBJ1-2 provide the parts outside the CDR3, is DGGITQSPKYLFRKEGQNVTLSCEQNLNHDAMYWYRQDPGQGLRLIYYSQIVNDFQKGDIAEGYSVSREKKESFPLTVTSAQKNPTAFYLCASSGQGPYDYTFGSGTRLTVV.

A word on this clone: The observed sequence ends 3 residues before the CDR3 terminus, with the missing tail filled in from the germline J gene. The rearrangement joins TRBV20-1 to TRBJ2-7; TRBD2 might be the D (5 bases). The CDR3 is 15 residues long. CDR1 is DFQATT and CDR2 is SNEGSKA in the germline V gene (reference sequence). Trimming took 2 bases from V and 0 from J, leaving 14 bases between them. CDR3 DNA (partial): TGCAGTGCTAGAAGTGCGGCGGGTAGCTCCTACGAG. Translated, it gives CSARSAAGSSYE. The whole CDR3 region reads CSARSAAGSSYEQYF.

Points on this clone: The read halts 3 residues ahead of the CDR3 end, with the missing end drawn from the germline J gene. The rearrangement uses TRBV7-6 and TRBJ2-1; no clear D gene. CDR3 length equals 17 residues. Trimming cost V 2 bases and J 5 bases, with 19 bases left between them. CDR1 is SGHVS and CDR2 is FNYEAQ in the germline V gene. The sequenced part of the CDR3 DNA is TGTGCCAGCAGCTTATTCATCACCGAGTCCCGGGACAATGAG. Its translation: CASSLFITESRDNE. In full, the CDR3 is CASSLFITESRDNEQFF. Using reference TRBV7-6 and TRBJ2-1 for the parts outside the CDR3, the full variable domain is GAGVSQSPRYKVTKRGQDVALRCDPISGHVSLYWYRQALGQGPEFLTYFNYEAQQDKSGLPNDRFSAERPEGSISTLTIQRTEQRDSAMYRCASSLFITESRDNEQFFGPGTRLTVL.